In its sample, the clone carrying this T cell receptor beta chain was seen once. The antigen is unknown. At one end, the junction sequence differs from germline, possibly due to a read error. This record belongs to a study of cytomegalovirus exposure and HLA in healthy donors. Study-wide background: Drawn from HLA-typed donors, approximately 86 million unique TCRs were held in an early data release. The study's findings and limits: Excluded: some indistinguishable V segments such as TRBV6-2 and TRBV6-3. About 87% or about 30% of the time was how often most TCR beta V segments were productive, according to an earlier analysis.

This CDR3 has 15 amino acids. The V gene's germline CDR1 is SEHNR and CDR2 FQNEAQ (reference sequence). 60 Vbeta and 13 Jbeta primers were used in PCR. Original handling: Unique TCR beta chains totaled 80 million to 100 million in a later count, with 8.5 million to 12 million of them shared. Sequenced by immunoSEQ multiplex PCR; TCRdb stores in-frame clones only, minus some. The DNA gave D and trimming, while V, J and clone size come from that table. The table lists tens of thousands of clones, approximately 82% of them singletons. J is TRBJ2-7 and V is TRBV7-9; 11 nucleotides match TRBD2. The sample taken for sequencing was PBMCs. The clonotype comes from a young woman in good health and CMV-seronegative. CDR3 in DNA: TGTTCCAGCAGCATGACTAGCGGGGCGCCCCTCGGGCAGTACTTC. This encodes CSSSMTSGAPLGQYF.